The 17 T cell receptor beta chains listed next were all sequenced from one sample in a study of shared clonotypes between healthy human individuals. Clones were read by immunoSEQ multiplex PCR, and TCRdb kept only the in-frame ones, dropping some. The profile shows millions of clones, under 95% of them singletons. As defined, naive CD8 cells were CD45RO-negative and positively selected for CCR7, with terminally differentiated effector memory CD45RA+ cells excluded. Sequenced: naive CD8+ T cells from PBMCs. These receptors were taken from a man younger than 35 in good health. Some clones in this sample may be carry-over from other donors' samples.

The J gene is TRBJ2-3, the V gene TRBV7-6; 11 bases map to TRBD2. Unmatched junction bases numbered 3, after V lost 4 bases and J lost 3 bases. The CDR3 runs to 15 residues. Germline CDR1 and CDR2: SGHVS and FNYEAQ. In DNA form, the CDR3 reads TGTGCCAGCAGCTCGACTAGCGGGGCTACAGATACGCAGTATTTT. This sequence encodes CASSSTSGATDTQYF.

The genes are TRBV7-8 and TRBJ1-5; D remains unclear. This CDR3 is built from 16 residues. CDR1 and CDR2 (germline): SGHVS, FQNEAQ. Trimming removed 1 base from V and 1 base from J, with 11 bases in between. The CDR3 spells CASSLGARGSNQPQHF. CDR3 nucleotides: TGTGCCAGCAGCTTAGGGGCTCGCGGGAGCAATCAGCCCCAGCATTTT. The variable domain in full, completed from reference TRBV7-8 and TRBJ1-5, reads GAGVSQSPRYKVAKRGQDVALRCDPISGHVSLFWYQQALGQGPEFLTYFQNEAQLDKSGLPSDRFFAERPEGSVSTLKIQRTQQEDSAVYLCASSLGARGSNQPQHFGDGTRLSIL.

The chain has TRBV11-2 and TRBJ1-2; possibly TRBD1 for D (6 bases). Germline V CDR1 and CDR2: SGHAT, FQNNGV. This CDR3 is built from 15 residues. With 2 bases removed from V and 3 bases from J, the gap between germline ends came to 13 bases. The CDR3 DNA is TGTGCCAGCAGCTTAAAGTGGGGGCGGGACTATGGCTACACCTTC. It translates to CASSLKWGRDYGYTF.

With respect to this clone: This same CDR3 is encoded by further DNA sequences in the sample. The chain has TRBV7-9 and TRBJ2-7; 9 bases are a match to TRBD1. The CDR3 is made up of 16 amino acids. CDR1 SEHNR and CDR2 FQNEAQ come from the germline V gene (reference sequence). The V gene end was trimmed by 1 base and the J gene end by 2 bases; junction bases not matched to a gene: 6. CDR3 coding DNA: TGTGCCAGCAGCTTAGGAGGGGGACAGGGCGCCTACGAGCAGTACTTC. It yields the protein CASSLGGGQGAYEQYF.

As regards this clone: Relative to the germline gene, one junction end is altered; a read error may explain this. J is TRBJ2-2 and V is TRBV2, with TRBD1 identical over 7 bases. The CDR3 runs 17 residues. Germline CDR1 reads SNHLY; CDR2 reads FYNNEI. DNA of the CDR3: TGTGCCAGCAGCGAAGAACCGGGACAGCCGAACACCGGGGAGCTGTTTTTT. It yields the protein CASSEEPGQPNTGELFF.

A few counts support this clone. This sequence joins TRBV13 and TRBJ2-7; tentatively, D is TRBD1 or TRBD2 (5 bases each). Trimming pared 1 base from V and 5 bases from J, leaving 15 bases between. This CDR3 has 15 amino acids. CDR1 and CDR2 (germline): PRHDT, FYEKMQ (reference sequence). The CDR3 coding sequence is TGTGCCAGCAGCTTAGAGAGGGGCCCTCACAACGAGCAGTACTTC. Translation gives CASSLERGPHNEQYF. Looking up the rest from reference TRBV13 and TRBJ2-7 gives the full variable domain: AAGVIQSPRHLIKEKRETATLKCYPIPRHDTVYWYQQGPGQDPQFLISFYEKMQSDKGSIPDRFSAQQFSDYHSELNMSSLELGDSALYFCASSLERGPHNEQYFGPGTRLTVT.

Only a few counts were recorded for this clone. This chain joins TRBV28 and TRBJ1-5; TRBD1 matches 12 bases. The V gene end was trimmed by 7 bases and the J gene end by 4 bases; junction bases not matched to a gene: 8. The CDR3 covers 16 residues. Germline CDR1 reads MDHEN; CDR2 reads SYDVKM. Here the CDR3 reads CASTWDRGRMNQPQHF. CDR3 DNA sequence: TGTGCCAGCACCTGGGACAGGGGGCGCATGAATCAGCCCCAGCATTTT.

The chain couples TRBV15 to TRBJ2-7; D is ambiguous. CDR1 is LNHNV and CDR2 is YYDKDF in the germline V gene (reference sequence). Between the trimmed V and J ends, which lost 0 bases and 3 bases, there was a span of 6 bases. The CDR3 has 13 residues. The CDR3: CATSRDFFYEQYF. In DNA form, the CDR3 reads TGTGCCACCAGCAGAGATTTCTTCTACGAGCAGTACTTC.

The chain is built from TRBV7-9 and TRBJ2-3; TRBD1 matches 7 bases. CDR1 SEHNR and CDR2 FQNEAQ come from the germline V gene (reference sequence). The CDR3 is made up of 11 amino acids. J was trimmed by 8 bases and V by 4 bases; bases with no gene match: 0. In DNA form, the CDR3 reads TGTGCCAGCAGCTCAGGGGGTACGCAGTATTTT. Translation gives CASSSGGTQYF. Filled out from reference TRBV7-9 and TRBJ2-3, the complete variable domain reads DTGVSQNPRHKITKRGQNVTFRCDPISEHNRLYWYRQTLGQGPEFLTYFQNEAQLEKSRLLSDRFSAERPKGSFSTLEIQRTEQGDSAMYLCASSSGGTQYFGPGTRLTVL.

The chain employs TRBV7-8 and TRBJ2-1; TRBD2 matches at 8 bases. The germline V gene has CDR1 SGHVS and CDR2 FQNEAQ. The CDR3 is made up of 16 amino acids. V shed 3 bases, J shed 8 bases, and the junction held 12 bases outside the gene matches. The CDR3, as DNA: TGTGCCAGCAGCTTTCCGGGACTAGTAGGGGTGGATGAGCAGTTCTTC. It codes for CASSFPGLVGVDEQFF.

This sequence joins TRBV10-2 and TRBJ1-2; the match to TRBD1 covers 8 bases. There are 16 residues in the CDR3. Germline V lookup: CDR1 WSHSY, CDR2 SAAADI. The ends lost 0 bases at V and 0 bases at J; junction bases unmatched: 3. CDR3 sequence reads: CASSESRTGSNYGYTF. For the CDR3, the DNA is TGCGCCAGCAGTGAGTCAAGGACAGGGTCTAACTATGGCTACACCTTC.

This clone was detected only once. The V call is TRBV2, the J call TRBJ1-2; D is undetermined. V lost 1 base and J 6 bases, leaving 18 bases between the germline ends. The CDR3 has 16 residues. Germline V gene data show CDR1 as SNHLY and CDR2 as FYNNEI. CDR3 nucleotides: TGTGCCAGCAGTGAAGGGGTCAGCAAACCCTATGATGGCTACACCTTC. Protein sequence: CASSEGVSKPYDGYTF.

The J gene is TRBJ2-1, the V gene TRBV27; 8 nucleotides line up with TRBD2. The CDR3 extends over 18 amino acids. Germline CDR1 MNHEY, CDR2 SMNVEV (reference sequence). Losses at the gene ends were 1 base for V and 5 bases for J; bases not matched to a gene: 13. The CDR3 DNA follows: TGTGCCAGCAGTTTATTCGTCTCGGCGGGAGGAAGACACAATGAGCAGTTCTTC. It encodes CASSLFVSAGGRHNEQFF.

The gene calls are TRBV29-1 and TRBJ1-2; D call uncertain. V was cut by 7 bases and J by 1 base, with 13 bases left in between. CDR3 length: 13 amino acids. CDR1 and CDR2 (germline): SQVTM, ANQGSEA. CDR3 sequence (DNA): TGCAGCGCCAAGGACGGGAATAACTATGGCTACACCTTC. Translated, it gives CSAKDGNNYGYTF.

This rearrangement joins TRBV9 to TRBJ2-2; a possible D gene is TRBD2 (5 bases). Germline V gene sequence: CDR1 SGDLS, CDR2 YYNGEE. This CDR3 contains 12 residues. V shed 9 bases and J shed 5 bases, with 11 bases lying between them. In DNA, the CDR3 is TGTGCCACCGGGGAGCCAACCGGGGAGCTGTTTTTT. This codes for CATGEPTGELFF.

The chain combines TRBV9 with TRBJ2-7; 8 bases are a match to TRBD2. This CDR3 has 17 amino acids. Trimming took 0 bases from V and 3 from J; bases not matched to a gene: 11. Germline V gene data show CDR1 as SGDLS and CDR2 as YYNGEE. DNA of the CDR3: TGTGCCAGCAGCGTAGCTACTGGAGGACTAGCCCTCTACGAGCAGTACTTC. It is translated as CASSVATGGLALYEQYF.

This clone turned up a few times. The same CDR3 can be traced to other DNA sequences in this sample. This chain connects TRBV19 to TRBJ1-5, with D unresolved. Germline V gene lookup returns CDR1 LNHDA and CDR2 SQIVND (reference sequence). Trimming took 5 bases from V and 7 from J, leaving 6 bases between them. This CDR3 is 11 amino acids long. This CDR3 is CASSAGQPQHF. CDR3 nucleotide sequence: TGTGCCAGTAGTGCCGGACAGCCCCAGCATTTT.